The T cell receptor (beta chain) described here comes from a study of blood T cell repertoires in COVID-19. Study-level information: T cells, B-cell-depleted T cells, or PBMCs provided the cDNA or gDNA that served as material.

The protocol was immunoSEQ multiplex PCR, while the TCRdb copy is restricted to in-frame clones and leaves out a portion. Among approximately 500,000 clones listed, roughly 85% were seen once. CDR1 and CDR2 (germline): LNHDA, SQIVND (reference sequence). V trimming: 8 bases; J trimming: 6 bases; junction bases outside the gene matches: 11. This CDR3 spans 14 amino acids. The sequence came from a human donor in a cohort sampled during active COVID-19. Source material: peripheral blood. The V gene is TRBV19, the J gene TRBJ2-3, with 7 bases lining up with TRBD1. CDR3 in amino acids: CASQRQGWVDTQYF. The DNA of the CDR3 is TGTGCCAGTCAAAGACAGGGTTGGGTGGATACGCAGTATTTT.